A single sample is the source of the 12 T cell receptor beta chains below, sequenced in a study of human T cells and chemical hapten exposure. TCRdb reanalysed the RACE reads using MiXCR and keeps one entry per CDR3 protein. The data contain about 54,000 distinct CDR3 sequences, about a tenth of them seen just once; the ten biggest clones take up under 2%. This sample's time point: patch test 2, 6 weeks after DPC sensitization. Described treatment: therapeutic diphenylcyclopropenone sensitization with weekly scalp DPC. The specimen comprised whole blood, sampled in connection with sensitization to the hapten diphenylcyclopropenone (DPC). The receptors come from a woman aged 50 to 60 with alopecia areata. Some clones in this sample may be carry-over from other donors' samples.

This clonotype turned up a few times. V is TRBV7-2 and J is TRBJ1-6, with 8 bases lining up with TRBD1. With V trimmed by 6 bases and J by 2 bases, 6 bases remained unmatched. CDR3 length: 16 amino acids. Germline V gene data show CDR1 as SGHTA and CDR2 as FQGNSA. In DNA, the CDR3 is TGTGCCAGCAGGTCGGACAGGGTTGCCTATAATTCACCCCTCCACTTT. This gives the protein CASRSDRVAYNSPLHF.

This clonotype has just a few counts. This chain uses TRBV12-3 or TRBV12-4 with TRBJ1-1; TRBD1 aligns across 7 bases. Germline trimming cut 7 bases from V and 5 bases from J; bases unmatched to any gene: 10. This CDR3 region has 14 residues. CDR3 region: CASNLGQLRTEAFF. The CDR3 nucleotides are TGTGCCAGCAACTTGGGACAGTTGAGGACTGAAGCTTTCTTT.

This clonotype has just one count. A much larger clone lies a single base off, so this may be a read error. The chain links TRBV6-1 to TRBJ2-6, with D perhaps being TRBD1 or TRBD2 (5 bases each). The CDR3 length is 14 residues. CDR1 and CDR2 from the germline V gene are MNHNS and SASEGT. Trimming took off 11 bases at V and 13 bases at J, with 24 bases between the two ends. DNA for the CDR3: TGTGCCTCCGTATCAAGGGACGAAGCCCGTGTCCTGACTTTC. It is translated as CASVSRDEARVLTF.

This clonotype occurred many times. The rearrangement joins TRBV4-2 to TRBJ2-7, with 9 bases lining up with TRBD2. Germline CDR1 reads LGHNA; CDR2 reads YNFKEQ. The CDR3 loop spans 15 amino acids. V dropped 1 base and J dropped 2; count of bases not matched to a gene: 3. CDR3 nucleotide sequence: TGTGCCAGCAGCCAAGGACTAGCGGACCCCTACGAGCAGTACTTC. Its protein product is CASSQGLADPYEQYF.

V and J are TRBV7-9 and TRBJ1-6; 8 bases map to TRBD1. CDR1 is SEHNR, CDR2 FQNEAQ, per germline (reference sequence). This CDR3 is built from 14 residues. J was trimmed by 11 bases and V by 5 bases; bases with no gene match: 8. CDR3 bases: TGTGCCAGCAGCCCAGGACAGGGTTTAACACCCCTCCACTTT. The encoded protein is CASSPGQGLTPLHF.

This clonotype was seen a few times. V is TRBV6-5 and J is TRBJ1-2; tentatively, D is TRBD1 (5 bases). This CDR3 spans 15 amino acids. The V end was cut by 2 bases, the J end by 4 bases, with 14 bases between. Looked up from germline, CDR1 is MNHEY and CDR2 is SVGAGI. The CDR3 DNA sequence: TGTGCCAGCAGTTACAAGCCGGGGGTCGTCTATGGCTACACCTTC. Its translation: CASSYKPGVVYGYTF.

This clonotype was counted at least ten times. The CDR3 here is CASSRQGDEKLFF. The CDR3 DNA follows: TGTGCCAGCTCACGACAGGGGGATGAAAAACTGTTTTTT. The J gene is TRBJ1-4, the V gene TRBV18; 9 nucleotides agree with TRBD1. The CDR3 extends over 13 amino acids. Germline V gene data show CDR1 as KGHSH and CDR2 as LQKENI. V dropped 4 bases and J dropped 6; count of bases not matched to a gene: 0. Based on the CDR3 plus reference TRBV18 and TRBJ1-4, the full variable domain is NAGVMQNPRHLVRRRGQEARLRCSPMKGHSHVYWYRQLPEEGLKFMVYLQKENIIDESGMPKERFSAEFPKEGPSILRIQQVVRGDSAAYFCASSRQGDEKLFFGSGTQLSVL.

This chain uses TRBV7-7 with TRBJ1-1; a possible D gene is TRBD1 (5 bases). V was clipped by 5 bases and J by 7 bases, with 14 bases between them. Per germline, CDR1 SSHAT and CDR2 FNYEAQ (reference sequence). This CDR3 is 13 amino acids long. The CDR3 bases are TGTGCCAGCAGCCCTCAGGGTATAGGTGAAGCTTTCTTT. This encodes CASSPQGIGEAFF. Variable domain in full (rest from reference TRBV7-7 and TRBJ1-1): GAGVSQSPRYKVTKRGQDVTLRCDPISSHATLYWYQQALGQGPEFLTYFNYEAQPDKSGLPSDRFSAERPEGSISTLTIQRTEQRDSAMYRCASSPQGIGEAFFGQGTRLTVV.

The CDR3 DNA reads TGCAGTGCTCCCAGCGGGAGGGCCCTGAGCACAGATACGCAGTATTTT. This encodes CSAPSGRALSTDTQYF. The chain couples TRBV20-1 to TRBJ2-3, with 10 bases identical to TRBD2. V lost 5 bases and J lost 0; bases outside the gene matches: 8. This CDR3 is built from 16 residues. Germline values: CDR1 DFQATT, CDR2 SNEGSKA (reference sequence).

The CDR3 nucleotides are TGTGCCAGCAGCCAAACTCGGGACCGGAGGTACGAGCAGTACTTC. Its translation is CASSQTRDRRYEQYF. J is TRBJ2-7 and V is TRBV4-2; D could derive from TRBD1 or TRBD2 (5 bases each). The CDR3 spans 15 residues. V was cut by 2 bases and J by 4 bases, with 15 bases left in between. The germline gives CDR1 LGHNA, CDR2 YNFKEQ.

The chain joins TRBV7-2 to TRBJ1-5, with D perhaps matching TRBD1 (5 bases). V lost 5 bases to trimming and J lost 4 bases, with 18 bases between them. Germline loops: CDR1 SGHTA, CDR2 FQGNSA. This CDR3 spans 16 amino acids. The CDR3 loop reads CASSLTAGPLNQPQHF. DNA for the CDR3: TGTGCCAGCAGCCTCACTGCGGGGCCGTTAAATCAGCCCCAGCATTTT. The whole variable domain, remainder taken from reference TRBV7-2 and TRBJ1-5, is GAGVSQSPSNKVTEKGKDVELRCDPISGHTALYWYRQSLGQGLEFLIYFQGNSAPDKSGLPSDRFSAERTGGSVSTLTIQRTQQEDSAVYLCASSLTAGPLNQPQHFGDGTRLSIL.

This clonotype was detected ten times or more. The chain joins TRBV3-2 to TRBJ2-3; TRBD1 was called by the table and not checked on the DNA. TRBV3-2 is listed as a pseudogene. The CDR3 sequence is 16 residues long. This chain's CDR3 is CASSQESGLGTDTQYF. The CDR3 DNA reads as TGTGCCAGCAGCCAAGAATCGGGGCTCGGCACAGATACGCAGTATTTT.